These 20 T cell receptor beta chains were sequenced from one sample in a study of blood T cell repertoires in COVID-19. Only in-frame clones appear in the TCRdb table, and some are missing; sequencing was by immunoSEQ multiplex PCR. The sample consists of about 71,000 clones, just over 90% of them appearing once. The source material was peripheral blood. The receptors were gathered from a woman younger than 35 with acute or convalescent COVID-19.

The chain joins TRBV23-1 to TRBJ2-1, with D maybe TRBD1 (7 bases). TRBV23-1 is labeled an ORF, and its function is uncertain. The CDR3 runs to 17 residues. Trimming stripped 1 base from V and 0 bases from J, with 13 bases between. The CDR3 protein is CASSQFVQGGSYNEQFF. The CDR3 DNA follows: TGCGCCAGCAGTCAATTCGTCCAGGGGGGCTCCTACAATGAGCAGTTCTTC.

The chain's CDR3 is CASSRTSTDTQYF. In DNA, the CDR3 is TGTGCCAGCTCACGGACTAGCACAGATACGCAGTATTTT. The V gene is TRBV18, the J gene TRBJ2-3; weak D call: TRBD2 (5 bases). The CDR3 contains 13 residues. The ends were cut back, 4 bases at V and 0 bases at J, with 5 bases in the middle. In germline, CDR1 is KGHSH, CDR2 LQKENI.

The V gene is TRBV6-5, the J gene TRBJ1-1, with D perhaps matching TRBD1 (6 bases). CDR3 length: 12 residues. V was pared by 7 bases and J by 3 bases, with 9 bases between. From germline, CDR1 is MNHEY and CDR2 SVGAGI. The CDR3 reads CASKGQYTEAFF. In nucleotides, the CDR3 is TGTGCCAGCAAAGGACAGTACACTGAAGCTTTCTTT.

The CDR3 region has the DNA TGTGCCAGCAGTTTTCAGATTTACAATGAGCAGTTCTTC. It yields the protein CASSFQIYNEQFF. The chain has TRBV27 and TRBJ2-1; D unclear. Trimming cost V 3 bases and J 4 bases, with 7 bases left between them. The germline V gene has CDR1 MNHEY and CDR2 SMNVEV (reference sequence). The CDR3 has 13 amino acids.

The chain links TRBV19 to TRBJ1-3; a weak D match, TRBD1 (6 bases). V lost 5 bases, J lost 2 bases, and 16 bases lay in between. The germline CDR1 and CDR2 sequences are LNHDA and SQIVND (reference sequence). This CDR3 region has 16 residues. CDR3 protein: CASSDRQVSAGNTIYF. CDR3 sequence (DNA): TGTGCCAGTAGTGATCGACAGGTCTCAGCTGGAAACACCATATATTTT.

V gene TRBV6-5 combines with J gene TRBJ1-1; no reliable D call. CDR3 length: 13 amino acids. The V gene lost 6 bases and the J gene lost 4 bases, with 12 bases spanning the gap. The germline gives CDR1 MNHEY, CDR2 SVGAGI. CDR3 in amino acids: CASSRGPGTEAFF. The CDR3 DNA sequence: TGTGCCAGCAGCCGCGGGCCGGGCACTGAAGCTTTCTTT.

The CDR3 loop reads CASSLLGHYEQYF. Here the CDR3 DNA reads TGTGCCAGCAGCTTATTGGGACACTACGAGCAGTACTTC. The V call is TRBV11-2, the J call TRBJ2-7, with a weak D call TRBD1 (6 bases). The CDR3 consists of 13 residues. The germline V and J ends were trimmed by 2 bases and 3 bases, with 8 bases remaining between them. The germline V gene has CDR1 SGHAT and CDR2 FQNNGV. Drawing the rest from reference TRBV11-2 and TRBJ2-7, the complete variable domain is EAGVAQSPRYKIIEKRQSVAFWCNPISGHATLYWYQQILGQGPKLLIQFQNNGVVDDSQLPKDRFSAERLKGVDSTLKIQPAKLEDSAVYLCASSLLGHYEQYFGPGTRLTVT.

Points on this clone: Other DNA sequences in this specimen translate into the identical CDR3. The chain has TRBV30 and TRBJ1-6; D is unresolved. Germline V gives CDR1 GTSNPN, CDR2 SVGIG (reference sequence). This CDR3 is built from 12 residues. V was cut by 3 bases and J by 6 bases, with 6 bases left in between. DNA of the CDR3: TGTGCCTGGAGCCGCGGTAATTCACCCCTCCACTTT. Translated: CAWSRGNSPLHF.

The chain uses TRBV18 and TRBJ1-1; D may be TRBD1 (6 bases). The germline CDR1 and CDR2 sequences are KGHSH and LQKENI. The V gene lost 4 bases and the J gene lost 0 bases, with 21 bases spanning the gap. The CDR3 contains 18 residues. CDR3: CASSRRGAGANMNTEAFF. In nucleotides, the CDR3 is TGTGCCAGCTCACGCCGGGGGGCCGGGGCAAATATGAACACTGAAGCTTTCTTT.

This clone has only one observation. The rearrangement uses TRBV5-4 and TRBJ1-1, with 7 bases identical to TRBD1. Losses at the gene ends were 4 bases for V and 3 bases for J; bases not matched to a gene: 12. The CDR3 extends over 16 amino acids. CDR1 and CDR2 (germline): SGHNT, YYREEE (reference sequence). This chain's CDR3 is CASSTRAGGLYTEAFF. In DNA, the CDR3 is TGTGCCAGCAGCACAAGGGCAGGGGGGTTATACACTGAAGCTTTCTTT.

The V and J genes are TRBV7-2 and TRBJ2-7; TRBD2 agrees at 7 bases. This CDR3 region has 14 residues. The junction had 8 bases not matched to a gene; V was cut back by 5 bases and J by 4 bases. Germline V gene data show CDR1 as SGHTA and CDR2 as FQGNSA. CDR3 sequence reads: CASSPSGARYEQYF. The CDR3 nucleotides read TGTGCCAGCAGCCCGAGCGGGGCTCGATACGAGCAGTACTTC.

V and J are TRBV30 and TRBJ1-2, with 7 bases matching TRBD1. V dropped 4 bases and J dropped 5; count of bases not matched to a gene: 13. The CDR3 is 15 residues long. CDR1 and CDR2 from the germline V gene are GTSNPN and SVGIG (reference sequence). This chain's CDR3 is CAWTFGIGDSYGYTF. The CDR3 DNA sequence: TGTGCCTGGACCTTCGGTATAGGGGACAGTTATGGCTACACCTTC.

The rearrangement joins TRBV11-2 to TRBJ2-1, with a tentative D call TRBD2 (5 bases). The CDR3 is made up of 13 amino acids. The V end was cut by 3 bases, the J end by 5 bases, with 8 bases between. Germline CDR1 and CDR2: SGHAT and FQNNGV. CDR3 DNA: TGTGCCAGCAGCTTCGGGGTAAACAATGAGCAGTTCTTC. Protein product: CASSFGVNNEQFF.

A single count supports this clone. This chain links TRBV23-1 with TRBJ2-5; a possible D gene is TRBD1 (7 bases). TRBV23-1 is treated as an ORF (open reading frame) with a function not yet certain. There are 15 residues in the CDR3. Trimming left V 5 bases short and J 2 bases short, with 15 bases between. In DNA, the CDR3 is TGCGCCAGCAGTTGGAGGGGGCTGCTACAAGAGACCCAGTACTTC. Translated, it gives CASSWRGLLQETQYF.

The chain combines TRBV7-9 with TRBJ1-1; TRBD1 agrees at 7 bases. V was pared by 1 base and J by 4 bases, with 6 bases of the junction left unmatched. The CDR3 extends over 15 amino acids. The germline V gene has CDR1 SEHNR and CDR2 FQNEAQ (reference sequence). The CDR3 region has the DNA TGTGCCAGCAGCTTAGGCAGACAGGGCATCACTGAAGCTTTCTTT. Amino acids: CASSLGRQGITEAFF. The full variable domain, with the rest looked up from reference TRBV7-9 and TRBJ1-1, is DTGVSQNPRHKITKRGQNVTFRCDPISEHNRLYWYRQTLGQGPEFLTYFQNEAQLEKSRLLSDRFSAERPKGSFSTLEIQRTEQGDSAMYLCASSLGRQGITEAFFGQGTRLTVV.

V is TRBV11-2 and J is TRBJ2-3; 11 bases are shared with TRBD2. Germline V CDR1 and CDR2: SGHAT, FQNNGV. The CDR3 runs 19 residues. Trimming cost V 9 bases and J 0 bases; bases outside gene matches: 17. In DNA form, the CDR3 reads TGTGCCAGTGCTACCCGAACTAGCGGGGGAGCCTATAGCACAGATACGCAGTATTTT. This translates into CASATRTSGGAYSTDTQYF.

The chain combines TRBV5-1 with TRBJ1-3; 7 nucleotides line up with TRBD1. The ends lost 4 bases at V and 8 bases at J; junction bases unmatched: 9. The CDR3 totals 14 residues. CDR1 and CDR2 from the germline V gene are SGHRS and YFSETQ. The DNA for the CDR3 is TGCGCCAGCAGCGCCGGGACAGTATTCGACACCATATATTTT. It codes for CASSAGTVFDTIYF. Complete variable domain (other parts from reference TRBV5-1 and TRBJ1-3): KAGVTQTPRYLIKTRGQQVTLSCSPISGHRSVSWYQQTPGQGLQFLFEYFSETQRNKGNFPGRFSGRQFSNSRSEMNVSTLELGDSALYLCASSAGTVFDTIYFGEGSWLTVV.

V and J are TRBV5-1 and TRBJ2-3, with TRBD1 identical over 11 bases. The CDR3 length is 15 residues. J was trimmed by 4 bases and V by 4 bases; bases with no gene match: 5. Germline loops: CDR1 SGHRS, CDR2 YFSETQ. CDR3: CASSQTGQGADTQYF. The CDR3 DNA reads as TGCGCCAGCAGCCAAACGGGACAGGGGGCAGATACGCAGTATTTT.

J is TRBJ2-1 and V is TRBV11-2; 7 bases align to TRBD2. This CDR3 spans 15 amino acids. The V gene end was trimmed by 6 bases and the J gene end by 4 bases; junction bases not matched to a gene: 9. In germline, CDR1 is SGHAT, CDR2 FQNNGV. Written as DNA, the CDR3 is TGTGCCAGCAGGAGCGGGACTATCACGTACAATGAGCAGTTCTTC. Its protein is CASRSGTITYNEQFF.

The V gene is TRBV19, the J gene TRBJ1-1; 7 bases align to TRBD1. With V trimmed by 7 bases and J by 4 bases, 9 bases remained unmatched. This CDR3 has 14 amino acids. Germline values: CDR1 LNHDA, CDR2 SQIVND (reference sequence). CDR3 coding DNA: TGTGCCAGTAAACTACAGGGGCAGGGCACTGAAGCTTTCTTT. Its protein is CASKLQGQGTEAFF.